Given below is one TCR beta chain in context. This entry belongs to a study of blood T cell repertoires in COVID-19. Study in general: T cells, B-cell-depleted T cells, or PBMCs provided the cDNA or gDNA that served as material.

The germline CDR1 and CDR2 sequences are LGHNA and YNFKEQ. The CDR3 is 21 residues long. The ends lost 1 base at V and 0 bases at J; junction bases unmatched: 14. In the source study's methods: Reference gene primer amplification in the assay estimated nucleated cell counts. Measured with immunoSEQ multiplex PCR; TCRdb has only the in-frame clones, and not every one. That table supplies the V and J calls and clone size; D and trimming were determined from the DNA. The data contain 150,000 to 200,000 clones, about 90% of them singletons. The sequencing sample was made of peripheral blood. The chain joins TRBV4-2 to TRBJ2-2; 10 bases align to TRBD2. This TCR was sampled from a man between 40 and 49 years old with active or convalescent COVID-19. For the CDR3, the DNA is TGTGCCAGCAGCCAAGTAGGATCGTGGGGTGGACTAGCGGCGAACACCGGGGAGCTGTTTTTT. As protein: CASSQVGSWGGLAANTGELFF.